Each of the 8 T cell receptor beta chains below was sequenced from the same sample in a study of cytomegalovirus exposure and HLA in healthy donors. This PCR relied on a set of 60 Vbeta primers and 13 Jbeta primers. TCRdb keeps only in-frame clones here, not all; method: immunoSEQ multiplex PCR. The sample lists over 100,000 clones, roughly 82% occurring once. Sequencing input: PBMCs. The receptors originated from a male donor in good health and CMV-seropositive.

The chain links TRBV6-5 to TRBJ1-4, with a tentative D call TRBD1 (5 bases). The V end was cut by 8 bases, the J end by 2 bases, with 6 bases between. CDR1 is MNHEY and CDR2 is SVGAGI in the germline V gene. There are 12 residues in the CDR3. The CDR3 loop is CASQGTNEKLFF. CDR3 nucleotides: TGTGCCAGCCAGGGCACTAATGAAAAACTGTTTTTT.

A few counts support this clone. The genes are TRBV7-9 and TRBJ2-1; D is perhaps TRBD2 (5 bases). The CDR3 runs to 15 residues. V lost 7 bases, J lost 0 bases, and 13 bases lay in between. Germline V gene sequence: CDR1 SEHNR, CDR2 FQNEAQ (reference sequence). CDR3 nucleotide sequence: TGTGCCAGCACTGAACTTGGGAGCTCCTACAATGAGCAGTTCTTC. Translation: CASTELGSSYNEQFF.

About this clone: Other DNA sequences in this specimen translate into the identical CDR3. V gene TRBV2 combines with J gene TRBJ1-2; D ambiguous. CDR1 and CDR2 (germline): SNHLY, FYNNEI. The CDR3 consists of 12 residues. Trimming cost V 3 bases and J 5 bases, with 7 bases left between them. CDR3 sequence reads: CASSDRGYGYTF. CDR3 DNA: TGTGCCAGCAGTGACCGAGGATATGGCTACACCTTC.

The chain uses TRBV30 and TRBJ1-1; maybe TRBD1 (5 bases). The CDR3 contains 16 residues. Trimming stripped 2 bases from V and 0 bases from J, with 16 bases between. The germline CDR1 and CDR2 sequences are GTSNPN and SVGIG (reference sequence). The CDR3 region has the DNA TGTGCCTGGAGTACCCCGGTTCGGGGGGTGAACACTGAAGCTTTCTTT. Protein: CAWSTPVRGVNTEAFF.

The CDR3 DNA reads TGCGCCAGCAGCTTTGGGACAGGGAATTCACCCCTCCACTTT. This gives the protein CASSFGTGNSPLHF. This rearrangement joins TRBV5-1 to TRBJ1-6, with TRBD1 matching over 9 bases. The CDR3 is 14 residues long. Germline V gene sequence: CDR1 SGHRS, CDR2 YFSETQ. V shed 2 bases, J shed 7 bases, and the junction held 1 base outside the gene matches.

Remarks on this clone: Its ends do not fully match the called genes, so a read error is possible. V and J are TRBV9 and TRBJ2-7; a weak D match, TRBD1 (6 bases). CDR3 size: 16 residues. Germline lookup yields CDR1 SGDLS and CDR2 YYNGEE. The CDR3 region is CAGSHNRDMGSYEQYF. The CDR3 nucleotides read TGTGCCGGCAGCCACAACAGGGATATGGGATCCTACGAGCAGTACTTC.

Worth noting for this clone: One end of the junction varies from germline; a read error may be responsible. The CDR3 DNA sequence: TGCGCCAGCAGCCAAGTCAGGGGGCGTGGGGCCAACGGCCTGACTTTC. Its translation is CASSQVRGRGANGLTF. The chain has TRBV4-1 and TRBJ2-6; TRBD1 matches 8 bases. CDR1 is MGHRA and CDR2 is YSYEKL in the germline V gene. The CDR3 extends over 16 amino acids.

Here the CDR3 reads CASSLDAFGDYGYTF. In nucleotides, the CDR3 is TGTGCCAGCAGCTTAGACGCCTTCGGGGACTATGGCTACACCTTC. This chain connects TRBV11-2 to TRBJ1-2; D unclear. V lost 0 bases to trimming and J lost 3 bases, with 11 bases between them. The CDR3 contains 15 residues. From germline, CDR1 is SGHAT and CDR2 FQNNGV.